These 31 T cell receptor beta chains were sequenced from one sample in a study of beta chain features in type 1 diabetes. The study, taken as a whole, reports: Across all four CD4+ subsets, people with type 1 diabetes showed modestly shorter TCRB CDR3s.

All of the isolated RNA was reverse transcribed, so expressed TCRB transcripts were sequenced. Clones were sequenced by immunoSEQ multiplex PCR, and TCRdb holds only the in-frame ones, with some missing. The table shows some 660,000 clones, with around 15% occurring only once. The antigens these receptors bind are not known. Sequenced material: naive CD4+ T cells from blood. All receptors come from a young man with type 1 diabetes.

In its sample, this clone was seen a few times. V and J are TRBV30 and TRBJ1-2; D possibly corresponds to TRBD1 (6 bases). This CDR3 has 14 amino acids. The germline V gene encodes CDR1 GTSNPN and CDR2 SVGIG (reference sequence). V was shortened by 0 bases and J by 8 bases, with 16 bases between the two germline ends. This CDR3 reads CAWSVQGEGVGYTF. DNA for the CDR3: TGTGCCTGGAGTGTACAAGGAGAGGGGGTAGGCTACACCTTC.

In its sample, this clone was seen a few times. The V call is TRBV4-2, the J call TRBJ2-1; 12 positions match TRBD2. J was trimmed by 4 bases and V by 4 bases; bases with no gene match: 5. The germline CDR1 and CDR2 sequences are LGHNA and YNFKEQ. The CDR3 has 16 residues. In DNA form, the CDR3 reads TGTGCCAGCAGCCGATCCGGGACTAGCGGGTACAATGAGCAGTTCTTC. Protein product: CASSRSGTSGYNEQFF.

This chain's CDR3 is CAWSLQGVETQYF. As DNA, the CDR3 is TGTGCCTGGAGCCTTCAAGGGGTTGAGACCCAGTACTTC. The V and J genes are TRBV30 and TRBJ2-5; weak D call: TRBD1 (5 bases). V lost 3 bases to trimming and J lost 5 bases, with 13 bases between them. Germline loops: CDR1 GTSNPN, CDR2 SVGIG (reference sequence). The CDR3 totals 13 residues.

This clone was seen more than once but under ten times. The chain employs TRBV4-1 and TRBJ2-5; tentative D call: TRBD1 (6 bases). CDR1 and CDR2 (germline): MGHRA, YSYEKL. This CDR3 has 17 residues. V shed 0 bases and J shed 5 bases, with 19 bases lying between them. The CDR3: CASSQDAERAGDETQYF. CDR3 in DNA: TGCGCCAGCAGCCAAGACGCGGAAAGGGCAGGGGATGAGACCCAGTACTTC.

The chain uses TRBV7-8 and TRBJ1-4; D is undetermined. The ends were cut back, 5 bases at V and 1 base at J, with 11 bases in the middle. Germline loops: CDR1 SGHVS, CDR2 FQNEAQ. The length of the CDR3 is 15 residues. CDR3 coding DNA: TGTGCCAGCAGCCCGAGCGGGAGAACTAATGAAAAACTGTTTTTT. Translated: CASSPSGRTNEKLFF.

CDR3 sequence: CASSLVVGVNTEAFF. The CDR3 nucleotides read TGTGCCAGCAGCTTAGTTGTAGGAGTAAACACTGAAGCTTTCTTT. The chain links TRBV7-2 to TRBJ1-1; no firm D call. V dropped 1 base and J dropped 2 bases, with 11 bases sitting between them. Germline V gives CDR1 SGHTA, CDR2 FQGNSA. This CDR3 is built from 15 residues.

The chain couples TRBV11-2 to TRBJ2-1; the match to TRBD1 covers 8 bases. V dropped 5 bases and J dropped 4; count of bases not matched to a gene: 7. The CDR3 totals 15 residues. Germline V gene sequence: CDR1 SGHAT, CDR2 FQNNGV. This CDR3 is CASSPERTGYNEQFF. CDR3 nucleotide sequence: TGTGCCAGCAGCCCAGAGAGGACAGGGTACAATGAGCAGTTCTTC.

The chain uses TRBV30 and TRBJ1-5, with TRBD1 identical over 9 bases. J gave up 5 bases and V 1 base, and 3 bases lay outside the gene matches. Germline CDR1 and CDR2: GTSNPN and SVGIG (reference sequence). This CDR3 contains 14 residues. The CDR3 sequence: CAWSADRGHQPQHF. The CDR3, as DNA: TGTGCCTGGAGTGCGGACAGGGGCCATCAGCCCCAGCATTTT.

This clone turned up a few times. The J gene is TRBJ2-3, the V gene TRBV9, with TRBD1 matching 8 bases. Germline values: CDR1 SGDLS, CDR2 YYNGEE. Trimming removed 5 bases from V and 2 bases from J; junction bases left unmatched: 4. The CDR3 loop spans 14 amino acids. As DNA, the CDR3 is TGTGCCAGCAGGGCAGGGGGCATCACAGATACGCAGTATTTT. Its protein is CASRAGGITDTQYF.

This clone was seen a few times. The V and J genes are TRBV6-6 and TRBJ2-7; D is ambiguous. The CDR3 totals 13 residues. In germline, CDR1 is MNHNY, CDR2 SVGAGI (reference sequence). V lost 2 bases to trimming and J lost 5 bases, with 10 bases between them. For the CDR3, the DNA is TGTGCCAGCAGTTACAACGAGGTCCACGAGCAGTACTTC. This gives the protein CASSYNEVHEQYF.

The chain recombines TRBV7-9 with TRBJ1-2; unclear D gene. Trimming removed 1 base at V and 4 bases at J, with 16 bases between. The CDR3 has 16 residues. CDR1 and CDR2 (germline): SEHNR, FQNEAQ (reference sequence). CDR3 DNA: TGTGCCAGCAGCTTAGTAGGGAGCTTTCTCGGCTATGGCTACACCTTC. The encoded protein is CASSLVGSFLGYGYTF.

This clone was seen only a few times. The V gene is TRBV10-3, the J gene TRBJ2-3; 8 bases map to TRBD2. Losses at the gene ends were 10 bases for V and 3 bases for J; bases not matched to a gene: 6. CDR3 length: 13 residues. Per the germline V gene, CDR1 is ENHRY and CDR2 is SYGVKD. CDR3 loop: CANQREGTDTQYF. The CDR3 DNA is TGTGCCAACCAACGGGAGGGGACAGATACGCAGTATTTT.

This clone occurred a few times. The rearrangement uses TRBV4-1 and TRBJ1-4; TRBD1 matches 7 bases. The CDR3 contains 14 residues. Losses at the gene ends were 2 bases for V and 4 bases for J; bases not matched to a gene: 1. Germline V gives CDR1 MGHRA, CDR2 YSYEKL. The CDR3 reads CASSQQGVNEKLFF. In DNA, the CDR3 is TGCGCCAGCAGCCAACAGGGGGTTAATGAAAAACTGTTTTTT.

This chain uses TRBV4-2 with TRBJ2-5; 8 nucleotides line up with TRBD2. The CDR3 is 16 amino acids. Germline CDR1 LGHNA, CDR2 YNFKEQ. J gave up 5 bases and V 0 bases, and 8 bases lay outside the gene matches. DNA of the CDR3: TGTGCCAGCAGCCAAGATCGCAGCGGGAGAGGGGAGACCCAGTACTTC. It codes for CASSQDRSGRGETQYF.

This clone was seen more than once but under ten times. V gene TRBV18 combines with J gene TRBJ1-2; D is possibly TRBD1 (6 bases). V lost 3 bases and J 7 bases, leaving 18 bases between the germline ends. Germline V gives CDR1 KGHSH, CDR2 LQKENI. The CDR3 is made up of 15 amino acids. The CDR3 here is CASSPRQGQESGYTF. CDR3 sequence (DNA): TGTGCCAGCTCACCCCGCCAGGGGCAGGAGAGTGGCTACACCTTC.

This clone was observed a handful of times. The chain carries TRBV6-1 and TRBJ2-7; 10 nucleotides match TRBD2. V was clipped by 4 bases and J by 1 base; unmatched bases: 4. The CDR3 is made up of 15 amino acids. Germline V gives CDR1 MNHNS, CDR2 SASEGT. CDR3 in DNA: TGTGCCAGCAGTGTCTGGACTAGCGGATCCTACGAGCAGTACTTC. It codes for CASSVWTSGSYEQYF.

This clone occurred a few times. The V call is TRBV20-1, the J call TRBJ2-7, with D possibly TRBD1 on 5 matching bases. This CDR3 contains 11 residues. V dropped 6 bases and J dropped 4 bases, with 10 bases sitting between them. Germline V gene sequence: CDR1 DFQATT, CDR2 SNEGSKA (reference sequence). The CDR3 spells CSANRQYEQYF. The CDR3 DNA is TGCAGTGCGAACAGACAGTACGAGCAGTACTTC.

The chain joins TRBV7-9 to TRBJ2-3; tentatively, D is TRBD2 (6 bases). This CDR3 has 12 amino acids. Trimming shortened V by 6 bases and J by 4 bases, and 8 bases separated the two germline ends. From germline, CDR1 is SEHNR and CDR2 FQNEAQ (reference sequence). The CDR3 coding sequence is TGTGCCAGCAGTCTAGCGCCAGATACGCAGTATTTT. It specifies CASSLAPDTQYF.

This clone was seen just once. The rearrangement uses TRBV9 and TRBJ1-1; perhaps TRBD1 as D (5 bases). CDR1 is SGDLS and CDR2 is YYNGEE in the germline V gene. CDR3 length: 15 amino acids. The V gene lost 1 base and the J gene lost 4 bases, with 14 bases spanning the gap. In nucleotides, the CDR3 is TGTGCCAGCAGCGTACACGCCGGGAGGGGCACTGAAGCTTTCTTT. Its protein product is CASSVHAGRGTEAFF.

This sequence joins TRBV29-1 and TRBJ2-1; no definite D call. The CDR3 consists of 12 residues. The germline CDR1 and CDR2 sequences are SQVTM and ANQGSEA. The germline V and J ends were trimmed by 5 bases and 6 bases, with 11 bases remaining between them. CDR3 DNA sequence: TGCAGCGTTCGAGTATGGGGCAATGAGCAGTTCTTC. Amino acid sequence: CSVRVWGNEQFF.

The V and J genes are TRBV5-4 and TRBJ1-1; unclear D gene. The CDR3 has 15 residues. Germline V gene lookup returns CDR1 SGHNT and CDR2 YYREEE (reference sequence). V was trimmed by 3 bases and J by 1 base, leaving 13 bases between them. The CDR3 is CASSSLASGNTEAFF. DNA for the CDR3: TGTGCCAGCAGCTCCCTTGCATCGGGGAACACTGAAGCTTTCTTT.

The CDR3 DNA is TGTGCCAGCACCGGGACAGGGGATGGCGAGCAGTACTTC. This encodes CASTGTGDGEQYF. J is TRBJ2-7 and V is TRBV2; 10 bases match TRBD1. This CDR3 has 13 amino acids. V shed 7 bases and J 6 bases; nucleotides not matched to a gene: 6. Germline CDR1 SNHLY, CDR2 FYNNEI.

V is TRBV19 and J is TRBJ2-1; D remains ambiguous. Trimming took off 5 bases at V and 0 bases at J, with 14 bases between the two ends. CDR3 length: 16 residues. Per the germline V gene, CDR1 is LNHDA and CDR2 is SQIVND (reference sequence). CDR3 in DNA: TGTGCCAGTAGTTCCCTTGGCGGCAGCTCCTACAATGAGCAGTTCTTC. Translated, it gives CASSSLGGSSYNEQFF.

The rearrangement joins TRBV30 to TRBJ2-5; D is unclear. Germline V lookup: CDR1 GTSNPN, CDR2 SVGIG (reference sequence). This CDR3 comprises 13 residues. Trimming stripped 0 bases from V and 5 bases from J, with 10 bases between. CDR3: CAWSVYSKETQYF. CDR3 DNA: TGTGCCTGGAGTGTATACTCTAAGGAGACCCAGTACTTC.

This clone has more than one count but fewer than ten. The chain couples TRBV4-1 to TRBJ2-1; D perhaps matches TRBD2 (6 bases). V lost 3 bases, J lost 0 bases, and 15 bases lay in between. The germline V gene has CDR1 MGHRA and CDR2 YSYEKL. The CDR3 loop spans 17 amino acids. The CDR3 protein is CASSHGFLASSYNEQFF. CDR3 DNA: TGCGCCAGCAGCCATGGTTTTCTAGCGAGCTCCTACAATGAGCAGTTCTTC.

There are a few counts of this clone. V and J are TRBV10-3 and TRBJ1-2; D may be TRBD1 (6 bases). Trimming shortened V by 6 bases and J by 4 bases, and 12 bases separated the two germline ends. The CDR3 contains 13 residues. The V gene's germline CDR1 is ENHRY and CDR2 SYGVKD. The CDR3 reads CAIRPTGGYGYTF. For the CDR3, the DNA is TGTGCCATCAGACCGACAGGCGGCTATGGCTACACCTTC.

V is TRBV29-1 and J is TRBJ2-3; 11 bases line up with TRBD2. The CDR3 consists of 13 residues. Germline V lookup: CDR1 SQVTM, CDR2 ANQGSEA. CDR3 sequence reads: CSAGTSGTDTQYF. The CDR3 nucleotides are TGCAGTGCCGGGACTAGCGGAACAGATACGCAGTATTTT.

This clone turned up a few times. The rearrangement links TRBV5-1 to TRBJ2-2; possible D gene TRBD1, 6 bases. The CDR3 has 15 amino acids. V lost 0 bases and J lost 6, with 12 bases in between. CDR1 is SGHRS and CDR2 is YFSETQ in the germline V gene. CDR3 amino acids: CASSLGTGPPGELFF. The CDR3 nucleotides read TGCGCCAGCAGCTTGGGAACAGGGCCTCCCGGGGAGCTGTTTTTT.

This clone was recorded a few times. The V and J genes are TRBV30 and TRBJ1-5; 8 nucleotides agree with TRBD1. The germline V gene encodes CDR1 GTSNPN and CDR2 SVGIG (reference sequence). The CDR3 has 13 amino acids. J was trimmed by 0 bases and V by 5 bases; bases with no gene match: 0. CDR3 sequence reads: CAWDRGSNQPQHF. CDR3 sequence (DNA): TGTGCCTGGGACAGGGGTAGCAATCAGCCCCAGCATTTT.

This clone occurred a few times. The chain couples TRBV30 to TRBJ2-5; D perhaps matches TRBD1 (6 bases). Trimming shortened V by 2 bases and J by 1 base, and 11 bases separated the two germline ends. The germline V gene has CDR1 GTSNPN and CDR2 SVGIG (reference sequence). The CDR3 sequence is 14 residues long. DNA of the CDR3: TGTGCCTGGAGTCCGGGACACAGCCAAGAGACCCAGTACTTC. Protein sequence: CAWSPGHSQETQYF. The full variable domain, in which reference TRBV30 and TRBJ2-5 provide the parts outside the CDR3, is SQTIHQWPATLVQPVGSPLSLECTVEGTSNPNLYWYRQAAGRGLQLLFYSVGIGQISSEVPQNLSASRPQDRQFILSSKKLLLSDSGFYLCAWSPGHSQETQYFGPGTRLLVL.

This chain uses TRBV28 with TRBJ2-5, with 7 bases that match TRBD1. The V gene's germline CDR1 is MDHEN and CDR2 SYDVKM. The CDR3 has 15 residues. V was pared by 7 bases and J by 5 bases, with 13 bases of the junction left unmatched. The CDR3: CASTALSGGSETQYF. The CDR3 DNA reads TGTGCCAGCACGGCGCTATCAGGGGGATCGGAGACCCAGTACTTC.